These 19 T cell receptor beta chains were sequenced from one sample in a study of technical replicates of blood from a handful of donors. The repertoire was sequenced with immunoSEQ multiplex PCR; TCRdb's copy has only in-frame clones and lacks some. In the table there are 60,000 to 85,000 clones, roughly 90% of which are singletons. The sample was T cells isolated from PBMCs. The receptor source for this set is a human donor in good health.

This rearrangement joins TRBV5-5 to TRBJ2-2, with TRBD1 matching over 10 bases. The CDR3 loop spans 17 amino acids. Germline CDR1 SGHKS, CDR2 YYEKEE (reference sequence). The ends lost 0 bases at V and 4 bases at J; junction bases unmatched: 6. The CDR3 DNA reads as TGTGCCAGCAGCTTGGCCGACAGGGGGCGTGTCACCGGGGAGCTGTTTTTT. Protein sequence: CASSLADRGRVTGELFF.

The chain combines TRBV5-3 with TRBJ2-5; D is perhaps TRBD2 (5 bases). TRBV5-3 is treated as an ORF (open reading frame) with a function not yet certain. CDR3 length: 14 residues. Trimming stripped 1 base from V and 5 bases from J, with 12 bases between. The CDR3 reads CARSLRGRYETQYF. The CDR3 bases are TGTGCCAGAAGCTTGAGAGGGAGATATGAGACCCAGTACTTC.

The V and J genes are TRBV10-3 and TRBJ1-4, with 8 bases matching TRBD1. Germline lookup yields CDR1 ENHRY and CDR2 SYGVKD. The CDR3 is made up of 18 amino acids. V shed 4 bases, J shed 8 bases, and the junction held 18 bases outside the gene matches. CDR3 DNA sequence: TGTGCCATCAGTGGAGAATCCGGGACAGGTCGGGGGAAGGAAAAACTGTTTTTT. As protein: CAISGESGTGRGKEKLFF.

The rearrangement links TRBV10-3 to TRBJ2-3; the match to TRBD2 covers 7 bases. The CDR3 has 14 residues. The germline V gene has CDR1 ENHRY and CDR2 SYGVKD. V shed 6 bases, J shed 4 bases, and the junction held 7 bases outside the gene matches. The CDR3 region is CAISRWGGADTQYF. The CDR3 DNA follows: TGTGCCATCAGCCGATGGGGGGGTGCAGATACGCAGTATTTT.

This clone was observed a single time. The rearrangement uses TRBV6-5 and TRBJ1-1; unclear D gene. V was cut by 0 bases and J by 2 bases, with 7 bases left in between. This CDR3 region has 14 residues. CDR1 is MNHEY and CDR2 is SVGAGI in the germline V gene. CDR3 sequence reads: CASSYSLANTEAFF. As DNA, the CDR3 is TGTGCCAGCAGTTACTCATTGGCCAACACTGAAGCTTTCTTT.

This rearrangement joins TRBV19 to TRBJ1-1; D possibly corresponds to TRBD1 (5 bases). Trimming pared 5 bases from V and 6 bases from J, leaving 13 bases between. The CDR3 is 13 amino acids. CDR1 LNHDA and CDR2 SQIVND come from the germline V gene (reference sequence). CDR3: CASSRGVFAEAFF. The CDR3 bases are TGTGCCAGTAGTCGGGGGGTATTCGCTGAAGCTTTCTTT.

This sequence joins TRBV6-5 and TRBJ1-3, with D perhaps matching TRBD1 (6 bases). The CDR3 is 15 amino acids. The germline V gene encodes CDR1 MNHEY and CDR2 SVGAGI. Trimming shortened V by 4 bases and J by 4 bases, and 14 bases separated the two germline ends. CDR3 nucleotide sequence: TGTGCCAGCAGTTCCAGAGGGACACAAGGAAACACCATATATTTT. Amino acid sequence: CASSSRGTQGNTIYF.

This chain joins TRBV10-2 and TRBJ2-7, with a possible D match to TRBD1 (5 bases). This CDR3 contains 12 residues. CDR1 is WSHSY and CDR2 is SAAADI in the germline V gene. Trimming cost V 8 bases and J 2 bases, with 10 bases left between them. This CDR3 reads CASLTATYEQYF. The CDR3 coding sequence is TGCGCCAGCCTGACAGCAACCTACGAGCAGTACTTC.

The CDR3 reads CSVGEQGEVTEAFF. The CDR3 nucleotides read TGCAGCGTTGGGGAGCAGGGGGAAGTCACTGAAGCTTTCTTT. The rearrangement uses TRBV29-1 and TRBJ1-1, with 7 bases fitting TRBD1. The germline V gene encodes CDR1 SQVTM and CDR2 ANQGSEA. Trimming removed 4 bases from V and 4 bases from J; junction bases left unmatched: 9. There are 14 residues in the CDR3.

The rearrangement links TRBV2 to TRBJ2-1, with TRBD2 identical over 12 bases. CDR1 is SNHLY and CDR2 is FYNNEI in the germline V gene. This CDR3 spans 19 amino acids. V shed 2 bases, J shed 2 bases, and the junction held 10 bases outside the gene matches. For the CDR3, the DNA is TGTGCCAGCAGTGAAAGTATACTAGCGGGAGGATCCCCCTACAATGAGCAGTTCTTC. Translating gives CASSESILAGGSPYNEQFF.

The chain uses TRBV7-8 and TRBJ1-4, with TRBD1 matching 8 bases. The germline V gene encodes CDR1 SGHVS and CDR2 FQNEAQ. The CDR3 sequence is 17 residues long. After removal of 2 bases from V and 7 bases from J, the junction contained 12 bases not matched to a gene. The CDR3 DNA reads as TGTGCCAGCAGCTTAACCGCCGGACAGGGTAGGGGTGAAAAACTGTTTTTT. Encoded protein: CASSLTAGQGRGEKLFF.

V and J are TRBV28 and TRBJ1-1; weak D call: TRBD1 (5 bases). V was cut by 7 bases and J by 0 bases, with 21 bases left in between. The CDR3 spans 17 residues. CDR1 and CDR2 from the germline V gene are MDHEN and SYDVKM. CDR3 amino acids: CASIRRAGLSMNTEAFF. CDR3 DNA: TGTGCCAGCATTAGGAGGGCAGGGCTCAGTATGAACACTGAAGCTTTCTTT.

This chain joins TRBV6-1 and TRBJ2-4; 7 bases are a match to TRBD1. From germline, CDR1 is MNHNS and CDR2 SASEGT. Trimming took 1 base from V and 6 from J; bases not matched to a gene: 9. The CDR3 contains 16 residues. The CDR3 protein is CASSEGTGRVTNIQYF. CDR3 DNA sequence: TGTGCCAGCAGTGAAGGGACAGGCCGAGTTACAAACATTCAGTACTTC.

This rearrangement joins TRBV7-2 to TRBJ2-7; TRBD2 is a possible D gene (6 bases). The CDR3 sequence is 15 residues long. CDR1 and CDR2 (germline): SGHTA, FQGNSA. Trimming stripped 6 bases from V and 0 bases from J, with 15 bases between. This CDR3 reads CASRTPGDPSYEQYF. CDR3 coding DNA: TGTGCCAGCAGAACCCCGGGAGACCCCTCCTACGAGCAGTACTTC.

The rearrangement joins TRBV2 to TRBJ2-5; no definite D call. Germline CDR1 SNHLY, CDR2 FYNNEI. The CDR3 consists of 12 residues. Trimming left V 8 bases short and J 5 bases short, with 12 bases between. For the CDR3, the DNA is TGTGCCAGCGGGTTTATGAGGGAGACCCAGTACTTC. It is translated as CASGFMRETQYF.

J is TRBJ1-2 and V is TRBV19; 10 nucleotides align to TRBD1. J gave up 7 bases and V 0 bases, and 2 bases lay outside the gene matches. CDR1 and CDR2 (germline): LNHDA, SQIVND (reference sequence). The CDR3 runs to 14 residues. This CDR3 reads CASSIETGGRGYTF. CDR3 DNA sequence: TGTGCCAGTAGTATAGAGACAGGGGGCCGTGGCTACACCTTC.

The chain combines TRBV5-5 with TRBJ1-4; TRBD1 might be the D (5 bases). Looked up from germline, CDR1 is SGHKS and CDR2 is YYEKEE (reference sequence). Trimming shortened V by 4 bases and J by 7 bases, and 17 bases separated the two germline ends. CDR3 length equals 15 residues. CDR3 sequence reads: CASSTPAGSGEKLFF. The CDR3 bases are TGTGCCAGCAGCACCCCTGCAGGGTCGGGTGAAAAACTGTTTTTT.

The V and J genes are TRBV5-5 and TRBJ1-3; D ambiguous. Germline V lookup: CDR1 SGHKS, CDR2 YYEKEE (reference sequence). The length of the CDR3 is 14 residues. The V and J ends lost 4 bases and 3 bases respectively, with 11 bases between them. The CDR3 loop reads CASSTGVYGNTIYF. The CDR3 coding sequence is TGTGCCAGCAGCACGGGAGTATATGGAAACACCATATATTTT.

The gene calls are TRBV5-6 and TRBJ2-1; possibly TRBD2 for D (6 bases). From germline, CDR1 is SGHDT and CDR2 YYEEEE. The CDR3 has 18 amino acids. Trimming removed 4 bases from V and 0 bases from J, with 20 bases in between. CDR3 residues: CASSPTTSPLSSYNEQFF. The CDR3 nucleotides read TGTGCCAGCAGCCCTACTACTAGCCCTCTTAGCTCCTACAATGAGCAGTTCTTC.